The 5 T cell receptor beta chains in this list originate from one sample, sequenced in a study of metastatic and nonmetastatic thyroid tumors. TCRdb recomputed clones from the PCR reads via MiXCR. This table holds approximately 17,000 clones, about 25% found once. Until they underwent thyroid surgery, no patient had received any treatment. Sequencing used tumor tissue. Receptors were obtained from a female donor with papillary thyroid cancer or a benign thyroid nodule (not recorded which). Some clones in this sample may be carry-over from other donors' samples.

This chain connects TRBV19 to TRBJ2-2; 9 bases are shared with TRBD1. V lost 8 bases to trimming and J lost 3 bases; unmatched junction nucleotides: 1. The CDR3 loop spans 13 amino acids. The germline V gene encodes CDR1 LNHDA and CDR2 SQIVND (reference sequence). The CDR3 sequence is CASDRGYTGELFF. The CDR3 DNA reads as TGTGCCAGTGACAGGGGGTACACCGGGGAGCTGTTTTTT.

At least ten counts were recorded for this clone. CDR3 region: CASSLEGGDGYTF. Written as DNA, the CDR3 is TGTGCCAGCAGCTTGGAGGGGGGCGATGGCTACACCTTC. This sequence joins TRBV5-6 and TRBJ1-2, with a possible D match to TRBD1 (6 bases). Germline V gene lookup returns CDR1 SGHDT and CDR2 YYEEEE. Trimming took off 0 bases at V and 6 bases at J, with 9 bases between the two ends. This CDR3 spans 13 amino acids. Based on the CDR3 plus reference TRBV5-6 and TRBJ1-2, the full variable domain is DAGVTQSPTHLIKTRGQQVTLRCSPKSGHDTVSWYQQALGQGPQFIFQYYEEEERQRGNFPDRFSGHQFPNYSSELNVNALLLGDSALYLCASSLEGGDGYTFGSGTRLTVV.

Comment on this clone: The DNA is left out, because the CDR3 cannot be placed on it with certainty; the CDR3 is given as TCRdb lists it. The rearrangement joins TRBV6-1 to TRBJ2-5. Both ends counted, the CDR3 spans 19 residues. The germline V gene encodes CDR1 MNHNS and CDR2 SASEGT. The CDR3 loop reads CASSFYICSAFDGVGTQYF.

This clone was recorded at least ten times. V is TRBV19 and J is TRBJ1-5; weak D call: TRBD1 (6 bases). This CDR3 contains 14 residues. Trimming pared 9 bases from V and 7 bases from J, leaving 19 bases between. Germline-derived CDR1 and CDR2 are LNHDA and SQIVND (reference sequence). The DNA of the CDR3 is TGTGCCAGCCAGGAACAGGGATTCAGCCAGCCCCAGCATTTT. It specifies CASQEQGFSQPQHF.

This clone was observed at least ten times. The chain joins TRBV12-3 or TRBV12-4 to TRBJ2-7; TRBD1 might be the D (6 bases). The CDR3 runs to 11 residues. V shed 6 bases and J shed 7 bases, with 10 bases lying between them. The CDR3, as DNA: TGTGCCAGCAGCAGGGGAAATGAGCAGTACTTC. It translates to CASSRGNEQYF.